This entry features one T cell receptor (beta chain) sequence. Per the authors' pipeline: Reference gene primer amplification gave nucleated cell count estimates. Measured with immunoSEQ multiplex PCR; TCRdb has only the in-frame clones, and not every one. V and J calls and clone size are given by that table; D and trimming were obtained from the DNA. This sample has 160,000 or so clones; roughly 80% occur once, and the top ten carry 11% to 15%. The entry originates in a study of blood T cell repertoires in COVID-19. The overall study: Acute and convalescent COVID-19 samples came from the United States, Italy and Spain. The cDNA or gDNA used as material had been derived from T cells, B-cell-depleted T cells, or PBMCs.

The specimen was peripheral blood. The TCR originated in a woman of 80 years or more with acute or convalescent COVID-19.

This CDR3 is CSASKRDLSTSSTDTQYF. The CDR3 DNA sequence: TGCAGTGCTAGTAAGCGGGACCTGTCAACCTCTAGCACAGATACGCAGTATTTT. The genes are TRBV20-1 and TRBJ2-3; TRBD2 aligns across 7 bases. The V gene's germline CDR1 is DFQATT and CDR2 SNEGSKA (reference sequence). V dropped 3 bases and J dropped 0; count of bases not matched to a gene: 15. This CDR3 contains 18 residues.